The sequence of this T cell receptor (beta chain) was determined in a study of post-analysis software for immune sequencing data. Points from the study as a whole: TRBV5-6, TRBV5-1 and TRBV20-1 belonged to a set of roughly five TRBV segments that were more frequent in patients than controls.

CDR1 SEHNR and CDR2 FQNEAQ come from the germline V gene (reference sequence). V lost 5 bases to trimming and J lost 0 bases, with 14 bases between them. This CDR3 is 15 amino acids long. Note on this clonotype: Antigen: not known.

Carried by the TCR beta cDNA libraries were unique molecular identifiers. From the PCR reads, TCRdb called clonotypes with MiXCR, one entry per CDR3 protein. Of hundreds of thousands of distinct CDR3 sequences in the sample, more than 50% were seen once. The rearrangement uses TRBV7-9 and TRBJ2-7; TRBD1 might be the D (6 bases). The sample comprised blood. The source of this sequence is a girl aged 2 to 9 with multiple sclerosis. The CDR3 coding sequence is TGTGCCAGCAGCCTGCATACAGGGCTCTCCTACGAGCAGTACTTC. Amino acid sequence: CASSLHTGLSYEQYF.